This TCR beta chain originates from a study of persistence of HIV-infected CD4 T cells (dated by TCRdb to 2018 to 2021). Turning to the overall study: Participants had been on suppressive ART for a median of 8 years. Peripheral blood samples of up to about 200 mL were obtained at multiple time points, with the exception of two participants, for whom leukapheresis was performed at a single time point. Anti-CD3/anti-CD28 stimulation activated a higher proportion of cells, with a lower memory fraction, than antigen stimulation. The study isolated CMV- and HIV-1 Gag-responding CD4+ T cells from ART-treated individuals to examine antigen-driven clonal expansion of HIV-1-infected cells. The clonality of all cells in each sorted population was measured by TCRbeta sequencing, and the clonality of infected cells was measured by proviral sequencing. Cross-participant TCR cluster analysis included under ten participants for CMV and over five participants for Gag. General findings and caveats noted by the study authors: A correlation was observed between TCR oligoclonality and proviral oligoclonality within the same sorted populations. Significantly lower TCRbeta richness was observed in CMV- and Gag-responding cells than in anti-CD3/anti-CD28-responding cells, and higher oligoclonality was observed in CMV-responding cells than in CD3/CD28-stimulated and Gag-responding cells. Because the TCR analyses were done in bulk, restricting them to just the rare CMV-responding cells that actually carried HIV-1 proviruses was not possible. Antigen-responding cells were enriched for expanded CDR3beta sequences that were degenerate, which suggests that CD4+ responses to CMV and Gag underwent convergent selection. The study involved few individuals and tested only a limited range of antigens.

The immunoSEQ hsTCRB assay version 4, run in survey mode, was used to sequence TCRbeta repertoires from genomic DNA. For TCRbeta sequencing, genomic DNA was diluted to 8 to 10 ng/uL, with up to 1 ug used per sample. In the source study's methods: TCRbeta data analysis was done in ImmunoSeq Analyzer 3.0, and diversity was calculated on productive nucleotide rearrangements. Lower-bound TCR diversity was estimated with the improved Chao index, and clonality with the Gini coefficient using the Immunarch R package. When different nucleotide rearrangements encoded the same CDR3beta amino acid sequence, each rearrangement was treated as a distinct clonotype. Differential abundance analysis identified TCRbeta sequences significantly enriched in antigen-responding cells relative to anti-CD3/anti-CD28-activated cells. GLIPH2 clustered TCRs by predicted peptide-MHC specificity, both within individual participants and across merged participant data sets. TCRdb provides this immuneACCESS table in a form limited to in-frame rearrangements. Some clones are lacking; in checked studies, under half of them reflect an unresolved V gene, and why the rest are absent is not known. The DNA gave D and trimming, while V, J and clone size come from that table. Here the sample has approximately 45,000 clones; 88% occur a single time. The biggest ten clones account for roughly 0.44% of the sample.

The CDR3 covers 14 residues, taking in both the cysteine and the phenylalanine. Here the CDR3 DNA is all that survives: 42 bases in frame from base 1. V was cut back by 3 bases and J by 7 bases, leaving a gap of 11 bases between them. CDR1 SGDLS and CDR2 YYNGEE are derived from the germline V gene. To note about this clone: The antigen it recognizes is unknown. No per-base quality is available; no much larger clone lies one base away.

Reading the label with the study, this specimen's treatment or condition is: suppressive antiretroviral therapy. As a nonspecific positive control representing the CD4+ T cell repertoire, cells were stimulated with anti-CD3/anti-CD28 magnetic beads. CD4+ T cells that responded were sorted based on upregulation of both CD40 ligand and CD69. HIV-1-infected adults in whom suppressive ART had been started during chronic infection were enrolled as participants. For at least 4 years, the participants' plasma HIV-1 RNA had been undetectable, below 50 copies/mL. To be included, a participant needed positive CMV serology and a CD4+ T cell count above 400 cells/uL. Before stimulation, PBMCs were isolated using density centrifugation and then depleted of CD8+ T cells. Stimulation of CD8-depleted PBMCs was carried out for more than 15 hours with anti-CD28/CD49d costimulation, CD40-blocking antibody and enfuvirtide, to prevent new infections. Cell sorting was done on a Beckman Coulter MoFlo Legacy or XDP sorter, and dead cells were excluded with propidium iodide. The QIAamp DNA Mini Kit was used for genomic DNA extraction from samples above one million cells, and the Quick-DNA Microprep Kit was used otherwise.

The chain is made from TRBV9 and TRBJ1-6, with a weak D call of TRBD1 (5 bases match). The specimen was CD4+ T cells sorted from PBMCs after approximately 19-hour stimulation, collected from a patient who received antiretroviral therapy. Reading the label with the study, this specimen's cell subset or site is: CD40L+CD69+ CD4 T cells responding to anti-CD3/anti-CD28 beads, representing the overall repertoire. The clonotype comes from an adult woman with HIV who was CMV-seropositive. The CDR3 protein sequence reads: CASSGRAFNSPLHF. The bases read TGTGCCAGCAGCGGCAGGGCTTTCAATTCACCCCTCCACTTT.